The source of this T cell receptor beta chain is a study of T cell clonotyping in hematopoietic cell transplantation. Looking at the study overall: Cytoreduction preceded collection of pretransplant recipient samples. General observations from the study: At the given depth, recipient repertoires were over 95% de novo clonotypes.

In regard to this clone: Its antigen is not identified.

There are 14 residues in the CDR3. Trimming shortened V by 4 bases and J by 0 bases, and 8 bases separated the two germline ends. The germline V gene encodes CDR1 SGHDT and CDR2 YYEEEE. This table comes from immunoSEQ multiplex PCR, and its TCRdb copy is limited to in-frame clones, with some not included. The sample lists tens of thousands of clones, around 96% seen once, with around 1.5% in the top ten. Time point described: recipient sample about 28 days before transplant, after cytoreduction. Blood collection times were about day -28 and days 30, 100, 180 posttransplant. This TCR came from a woman aged 45-59 years with acute myeloid leukemia. Some clones in this sample may be carry-over from other donors' samples. Sequencing was performed on peripheral blood mononuclear cells, taken before stem cell transplant. The rearrangement uses TRBV5-6 and TRBJ2-1; D is unresolved. CDR3 bases: TGTGCCAGCAGCCTCCCTAGCTCCTACAATGAGCAGTTCTTC. Its translation: CASSLPSSYNEQFF.